This T cell receptor beta chain was captured by sequencing in a study of T cell responses to AZD1222 COVID-19 vaccine. Germline CDR1 reads PRHDT; CDR2 reads FYEKMQ (reference sequence). This CDR3 has 14 residues. Trimming removed 4 bases from V and 4 bases from J, with 12 bases in between. Only in-frame clones appear in the TCRdb table, and some are missing; sequencing was by immunoSEQ multiplex PCR. Of approximately 140,000 clones in the sample, about 92% were seen once. A note on this clone: Antigen specificity is unknown.

Study observations and caveats: Females made up more of the donors, who were largely white British, and clonal diversity may have come out too low. It was only after the peak T cell response that any repertoires were sampled.

The chain combines TRBV13 with TRBJ2-3, with D perhaps matching TRBD2 (6 bases). This clonotype was sampled from an adult in good health. The input for sequencing was peripheral blood, taken on day 0 of MenACWY control vaccination. CDR3 region: CASSSETRSDTQYF. As DNA, the CDR3 is TGTGCCAGCAGCTCCGAGACTAGATCAGATACGCAGTATTTT. Full variable domain (remainder filled in from reference TRBV13 and TRBJ2-3): AAGVIQSPRHLIKEKRETATLKCYPIPRHDTVYWYQQGPGQDPQFLISFYEKMQSDKGSIPDRFSAQQFSDYHSELNMSSLELGDSALYFCASSSETRSDTQYFGPGTRLTVL.